Listed here is a single T cell receptor (beta chain). Its antigen is unknown. There are no base qualities to consult, and no much larger clone falls within one base. The source of the sample is a study of T cell responses to AZD1222 COVID-19 vaccine (dated by TCRdb to about 2021). Background on the whole study: AZD1222 recipients with second doses at about 4 weeks or about 12 weeks were pooled, because spike-specific TCR depth and breadth did not differ between schedules. Trial participants were enrolled by age into 18-55, 56-69 and 70-plus year subgroups, with approximately 160, 26 and 62 TCR-sequenced participants respectively. TCR sequencing covered approximately 230 trial participants: 200 to 220 given two doses of AZD1222 and around 26 given two doses of MenACWY control vaccine. What the study reported, not specific to this receptor: After two AZD1222 doses, spike-specific TCR breadth and depth were significantly higher than at day 0 and than in MenACWY recipients. Because no samples from the day 14 peak response were available, repertoires could be characterized only after the peak T cell response. Reportedly, almost half of the unique spike-specific TCRs recognized epitopes lying outside the regions that are mutated in the B.1.351 and B.1.1.7 variants. Conclusions about previously exposed vaccinees are limited because only a handful of AZD1222 recipients were SARS-CoV-2 seropositive at baseline. The 56-69-year group was small, and its depth increase did not reach significance, likely because of low power. The whole spike protein was spanned by vaccine-associated CD4 TCRs, and dominant responses were seen in regions 160-218 and 743-854. Most participants were white British and females outnumbered males, and the authors suggested that clonal diversity may have been underestimated.

The CDR3 regions of human TCRbeta chains were analyzed by immunosequencing. The source study handled its data this way. TCRs in the repertoires were matched against a reference library of SARS-CoV-2-specific TCRs that had been generated with the MIRA antigen-specificity platform. Breadth was defined as the fraction of unique TCRs that were SARS-CoV-2-associated, and depth was defined as the fraction of total T cells that were SARS-CoV-2-associated. Using the MIRA data, every spike-specific TCR was mapped to the spike region that the TCR reacted to and assigned to either a CD4 or a CD8 class. Log10-transformed breadth and depth values were compared by one-way ANOVA with Sidak's multiple comparisons tests. TCRdb took over this immuneACCESS table, retaining in-frame rearrangements with V and J assigned. Such tables are incomplete; in checked studies, under half of the missing clones stem from an unresolved V gene, and the remainder is unexplained. The V and J calls and the clone size are those of that table, but D and trimming were determined from the DNA. Within this sample are over 100,000 clones, with less than 95% of them counted one time only. The top ten hold less than 9% of the sample.

Per the publication, the time point label means: baseline before first vaccination. Vaccinee samples came from UK trials COV001 and COV002, including a single-blind randomized controlled phase 2/3 trial of AZD1222 (ChAdOx1 nCoV-19) in healthy adults. For TCRbeta chain sequencing, PBMC samples were collected from trial participants at day 0 and at day 28 after the second dose. The germline V gene gives CDR1 as SGHRS and CDR2 as YFSETQ. CDR3 length: 13 amino acids, cysteine to phenylalanine. Only CDR3 DNA remains: 39 bases, in frame from the first base. V ends up 2 bases short and J 10 bases short, with an unmatched junction base count of 6.

The sample here was peripheral blood, taken on day 0 of AZD1222 vaccination. The receptor chain draws on TRBV5-1 and TRBJ2-1; 7 nucleotides in the junction match TRBD2. The source of this sequence is an adult in good health. This receptor carries the CDR3 CASSLSQLAEQFF. Here is the DNA: TGCGCCAGCAGCTTATCCCAACTAGCGGAGCAGTTCTTC.